This record concerns one T cell receptor beta chain sequence. Antigen specificity is unknown. TCRdb reanalyzed the 5' RACE reads and collapses them to one entry per CDR3 protein, without DNA. This table holds around 380,000 distinct CDR3 sequences. The CDR3 loop spans 21 amino acids. The germline CDR1 and CDR2 sequences are MGHRA and YSYEKL. This entry belongs to a study of T cells expressing NK-cell markers. Study at large: Eight donors were sequenced, of whom seven were HCMV-seropositive, while the remaining one was HCMV-seronegative. Broader study findings: The contribution of dominant NKG2C+ clonotypes to CD8+ T cells in six donors was roughly 1.0-7.0%.

The specimen was blood T cells: a sorted CD56 or NKG2C T cell subset, CD4+ or CD8+ T cells, or bulk PBMC T cells (not recorded which). The source is a woman in her forties or fifties in good health. This chain connects TRBV4-1 to TRBJ2-1. The CDR3 here is CASSQEISLPSIGDIDNEQFF.